This passage covers 10 T cell receptor beta chains from one sample sequenced in a study of T cell clonality in common variable immunodeficiency. TCRdb's table, derived via immunoSEQ multiplex PCR, lists solely in-frame clones and lacks some. The sample lists some 45,000 clones, none appearing once, the ten largest making up 2% to 2.5%. Sequenced: peripheral blood mononuclear cells. These receptor sequences come from a person aged 18-69 years in good health.

This clone was recorded a few times. The read is 3 residues too short to cover the CDR3 end, so that end is filled in from the germline J gene. The V gene is TRBV5-6, the J gene TRBJ1-4; TRBD1 aligns across 10 bases. CDR3 length equals 15 residues. CDR1 SGHDT and CDR2 YYEEEE come from the germline V gene. The sequenced CDR3 bases are TGTGCCAGCAGCTTGGGGGACAGGGGCTTTTCACCA. This sequence encodes CASSLGDRGFSP. The entire CDR3 sequence reads CASSLGDRGFSPLFF.

Turning to this clone: The CDR3 extends 3 residues past the end of the read, so its final part is completed from the germline J gene. The J gene is TRBJ1-2, the V gene TRBV30, with 8 bases identical to TRBD1. CDR3 length: 18 amino acids. Germline values: CDR1 GTSNPN, CDR2 SVGIG (reference sequence). CDR3 bases read: TGTGCCTGGAGTGTACGCAGGGGGCGGGCGGGAGAGGGCTACGAC. Translating it yields CAWSVRRGRAGEGYD. The entire CDR3 is CAWSVRRGRAGEGYDYTF.

This clone was counted many times. The read gets to within 3 residues of the CDR3 end, and the germline J gene fills in the rest. The V call is TRBV11-2, the J call TRBJ2-2; tentatively, D is TRBD1 (5 bases). V lost 0 bases and J lost 7, with 12 bases in between. The CDR3 contains 15 residues. The germline gives CDR1 SGHAT, CDR2 FQNNGV. Here the CDR3 reads CASSLEQARVGELFF. Incomplete CDR3 DNA: TGTGCCAGCAGCTTAGAACAGGCTCGAGTCGGGGAG.

This clone has a count of ten or more. The read is 3 residues too short to cover the CDR3 end, so that end is filled in from the germline J gene. The chain recombines TRBV19 with TRBJ1-1; 10 bases map to TRBD1. The CDR3 runs 15 residues. V shed 3 bases and J 5 bases; nucleotides not matched to a gene: 6. The germline V gene has CDR1 LNHDA and CDR2 SQIVND (reference sequence). The CDR3 spells CASSMDDRGRTEAFF. The DNA read from the CDR3 is TGTGCCAGTAGTATGGATGACAGGGGGCGAACTGAA. The full variable domain, in which reference TRBV19 and TRBJ1-1 provide the parts outside the CDR3, is DGGITQSPKYLFRKEGQNVTLSCEQNLNHDAMYWYRQDPGQGLRLIYYSQIVNDFQKGDIAEGYSVSREKKESFPLTVTSAQKNPTAFYLCASSMDDRGRTEAFFGQGTRLTVV.

This clone was recorded at least ten times. The read ends 3 residues before the CDR3 terminus; that terminus is restored from the germline J gene. V is TRBV20-1 and J is TRBJ1-1; unclear D gene. The length of the CDR3 is 15 residues. From germline, CDR1 is DFQATT and CDR2 SNEGSKA (reference sequence). The V gene lost 0 bases and the J gene lost 4 bases, with 15 bases spanning the gap. The CDR3 DNA, read in part, is TGCAGTGCTAGAGATCCTGGGCCCTCGAGCACTGAA. Its protein is CSARDPGPSSTE. The entire CDR3 sequence reads CSARDPGPSSTEAFF.

In regard to this clone: Read sequence stops 3 residues before the CDR3 end, and the germline J gene provides the missing end. This chain connects TRBV7-2 to TRBJ2-3; D possibly corresponds to TRBD1 (6 bases). Germline assignment: CDR1 SGHTA and CDR2 FQGNSA. The V and J ends lost 2 bases and 4 bases respectively, with 10 bases between them. The CDR3 extends over 14 amino acids. CDR3 protein: CASSLNRAADTQYF. The CDR3 bases that were read are TGTGCCAGCAGCTTAAACAGGGCGGCAGATACG. Supplemented by reference TRBV7-2 and TRBJ2-3, the full variable domain reads GAGVSQSPSNKVTEKGKDVELRCDPISGHTALYWYRQSLGQGLEFLIYFQGNSAPDKSGLPSDRFSAERTGGSVSTLTIQRTQQEDSAVYLCASSLNRAADTQYFGPGTRLTVL.

Many counts were recorded for this clone. The read gets to within 3 residues of the CDR3 end, and the germline J gene fills in the rest. This chain links TRBV20-1 with TRBJ1-3, with 7 bases matching TRBD1. V shed 6 bases, J shed 4 bases, and the junction held 12 bases outside the gene matches. Germline assignment: CDR1 DFQATT and CDR2 SNEGSKA (reference sequence). The CDR3 spans 15 residues. Here the CDR3 reads CSARRQGAGGNTIYF. The DNA read from the CDR3 is TGCAGTGCGCGGAGACAGGGAGCGGGAGGAAACACC.

This clone has a count of ten or more. The observed sequence ends 3 residues before the CDR3 terminus, with the missing tail filled in from the germline J gene. The V call is TRBV30, the J call TRBJ1-1; no clear D gene. CDR1 GTSNPN and CDR2 SVGIG come from the germline V gene (reference sequence). This CDR3 has 12 amino acids. Trimming shortened V by 4 bases and J by 0 bases, and 6 bases separated the two germline ends. The sequenced CDR3 bases are TGTGCCTGGACAGAAATGAACACTGAA. Translating gives CAWTEMNTE. The full CDR3 reads CAWTEMNTEAFF.

This clone was observed at least ten times. The read ends 3 residues before the CDR3 terminus; that terminus is restored from the germline J gene. The chain joins TRBV10-3 to TRBJ1-1; the D is unclear. V was pared by 3 bases and J by 4 bases, with 12 bases between. The CDR3 totals 14 residues. The germline CDR1 and CDR2 sequences are ENHRY and SYGVKD. CDR3 DNA, as far as it was read: TGTGCCATCAGTGAAGCGGGATTTACCACTGAA. Its translation: CAISEAGFTTE. In full, the CDR3 reads CAISEAGFTTEAFF.

This clone was detected many times. Read coverage stops 3 residues before the CDR3 terminus; the germline J gene supplies the remainder. This chain joins TRBV7-8 and TRBJ1-1; D is perhaps TRBD1 (5 bases). V lost 7 bases to trimming and J lost 1 base, with 16 bases between them. CDR1 SGHVS and CDR2 FQNEAQ come from the germline V gene. The CDR3 covers 15 residues. The sequenced part of the CDR3 DNA is TGTGCCAGCATCTTGCAGGGAAACAGGAACACTGAA. It encodes CASILQGNRNTE. The entire CDR3 sequence reads CASILQGNRNTEAFF.